The 10 T cell receptor beta chains given below trace back to one sample, sequenced in a study of identical twins listed by TCRdb under 2016. Library creation used 5' RACE. The sequencing machine was an Illumina HiSeq 2000. The public sequencing data were trimmed at Q25 with fastp and processed into clonotypes with MiXCR by TCRdb, which kept only in-frame beta chains. CDR3 protein sequences are deduplicated, and each keeps its most common genes and DNA. The sample yields about 720,000 distinct CDR3 sequences; 8.6% were counted once. Of the sample, about 0.98% is held by the ten largest clones. The sample also formed part of further work on yellow fever vaccine responses in identical twins.

Sequenced sample: PBMCs. The receptor set was obtained from a young woman in good health.

Only a few counts were recorded for this clonotype. The rearrangement uses TRBV6-5 and TRBJ1-2, with 11 positions matching TRBD1. With 0 bases clipped from V and 3 bases from J, the junction kept 3 bases outside the gene matches. The CDR3 is 16 residues long. Germline CDR1 MNHEY, CDR2 SVGAGI. As DNA, the CDR3 is TGTGCCAGCAGTTACTCCTGGACAGGGGGCCACTATGGCTACACCTTC. Translating it yields CASSYSWTGGHYGYTF.

This clonotype was counted many times. This chain uses TRBV20-1 with TRBJ2-1; D gene uncertain. This CDR3 comprises 13 residues. The V end was cut by 4 bases, the J end by 6 bases, with 13 bases between. The germline V gene encodes CDR1 DFQATT and CDR2 SNEGSKA (reference sequence). The CDR3 spells CSATTTQRNEQFF. The CDR3 region has the DNA TGCAGTGCTACAACGACGCAACGCAATGAGCAGTTCTTC.

This clonotype was recorded many times. The chain is built from TRBV2 and TRBJ2-7; possible D gene TRBD1, 5 bases. The CDR3 is made up of 12 amino acids. Germline assignment: CDR1 SNHLY and CDR2 FYNNEI. The CDR3 nucleotides read TGTACTTCAGGGTGGCTGTCCTACGAGCAGTACTTC. Its protein is CTSGWLSYEQYF. Variable domain in full (rest from reference TRBV2 and TRBJ2-7): EPEVTQTPSHQVTQMGQEVILRCVPISNHLYFYWYRQILGQKVEFLVSFYNNEISEKSEIFDDQFSVERPDGSNFTLKIRSTKLEDSAMYFCTSGWLSYEQYFGPGTRLTVT.

This clonotype was seen only a few times. V gene TRBV20-1 combines with J gene TRBJ2-5, with 11 bases fitting TRBD1. The CDR3 covers 16 residues. The ends lost 4 bases at V and 9 bases at J; junction bases unmatched: 16. CDR1 is DFQATT, CDR2 SNEGSKA, per germline (reference sequence). The CDR3 nucleotides read TGCAGTGCTAAACTTTGGACAGGGGGCTCGTCTTGGTCCCAGTACTTC. Amino acids: CSAKLWTGGSSWSQYF.

This clonotype was counted between two and nine times. The rearrangement joins TRBV2 to TRBJ2-1, with TRBD2 as a possible D gene (6 bases). V lost 10 bases, J lost 9 bases, and 22 bases lay in between. The CDR3 covers 14 residues. Germline CDR1 and CDR2: SNHLY and FYNNEI. The CDR3 nucleotides read TGTGCCACCACCGGACGGGGACTCTTGGGTGAGCAGTTCTTC. It yields the protein CATTGRGLLGEQFF. Full variable domain (remainder filled in from reference TRBV2 and TRBJ2-1): EPEVTQTPSHQVTQMGQEVILRCVPISNHLYFYWYRQILGQKVEFLVSFYNNEISEKSEIFDDQFSVERPDGSNFTLKIRSTKLEDSAMYFCATTGRGLLGEQFFGPGTRLTVL.

This clonotype was counted many times. The chain recombines TRBV12-3 or TRBV12-4 with TRBJ2-1, with 9 nucleotides matching TRBD1. V shed 5 bases, J shed 5 bases, and the junction held 4 bases outside the gene matches. The CDR3 consists of 14 residues. The CDR3 DNA reads TGTGCCAGCAGTCCCGGGGACAGGGACAATGAGCAGTTCTTC. It is translated as CASSPGDRDNEQFF.

This clonotype was seen a handful of times. V is TRBV11-3 and J is TRBJ2-2; TRBD2 is a possible D gene (5 bases). The germline V and J ends were trimmed by 2 bases and 6 bases, with 10 bases remaining between them. The CDR3 runs to 14 residues. The germline V gene encodes CDR1 SGHNT and CDR2 YENEEA. CDR3 sequence: CASSLRPGAGELFF. The CDR3 DNA follows: TGTGCCAGCAGCTTACGCCCCGGGGCCGGGGAGCTGTTTTTT. Variable domain in full (rest from reference TRBV11-3 and TRBJ2-2): EAGVVQSPRYKIIEKKQPVAFWCNPISGHNTLYWYLQNLGQGPELLIRYENEEAVDDSQLPKDRFSAERLKGVDSTLKIQPAELGDSAVYLCASSLRPGAGELFFGEGSRLTVL.

Many counts were recorded for this clonotype. The chain employs TRBV12-3 or TRBV12-4 and TRBJ1-6; 7 bases fit TRBD1. The CDR3 loop spans 15 amino acids. V lost 8 bases to trimming and J lost 7 bases; unmatched junction nucleotides: 11. The CDR3 bases are TGTGCCAGCCAGAGGGACAGCTCGAAGAATTCACCCCTCCACTTT. It translates to CASQRDSSKNSPLHF.

In this sample, this clonotype turned up a few times. This chain links TRBV30 with TRBJ2-7; 7 positions match TRBD2. Germline CDR1 and CDR2: GTSNPN and SVGIG (reference sequence). The CDR3 totals 14 residues. V gave up 1 base and J gave up 3 bases; unmatched junction bases: 6. As DNA, the CDR3 is TGTGCCTGGAGTGAATGGTCTAGCGGCTACGAGCAGTACTTC. It translates to CAWSEWSSGYEQYF.

The CDR3 sequence is CASSQDLGFTRFF. Here the CDR3 DNA reads TGTGCCAGCAGCCAAGATCTAGGCTTTACAAGGTTCTTC. The chain has TRBV14 and TRBJ2-1; D is undetermined. This CDR3 region has 13 residues. Germline loops: CDR1 SGHDN, CDR2 FVKESK. V was pared by 0 bases and J by 15 bases, with 15 bases between.